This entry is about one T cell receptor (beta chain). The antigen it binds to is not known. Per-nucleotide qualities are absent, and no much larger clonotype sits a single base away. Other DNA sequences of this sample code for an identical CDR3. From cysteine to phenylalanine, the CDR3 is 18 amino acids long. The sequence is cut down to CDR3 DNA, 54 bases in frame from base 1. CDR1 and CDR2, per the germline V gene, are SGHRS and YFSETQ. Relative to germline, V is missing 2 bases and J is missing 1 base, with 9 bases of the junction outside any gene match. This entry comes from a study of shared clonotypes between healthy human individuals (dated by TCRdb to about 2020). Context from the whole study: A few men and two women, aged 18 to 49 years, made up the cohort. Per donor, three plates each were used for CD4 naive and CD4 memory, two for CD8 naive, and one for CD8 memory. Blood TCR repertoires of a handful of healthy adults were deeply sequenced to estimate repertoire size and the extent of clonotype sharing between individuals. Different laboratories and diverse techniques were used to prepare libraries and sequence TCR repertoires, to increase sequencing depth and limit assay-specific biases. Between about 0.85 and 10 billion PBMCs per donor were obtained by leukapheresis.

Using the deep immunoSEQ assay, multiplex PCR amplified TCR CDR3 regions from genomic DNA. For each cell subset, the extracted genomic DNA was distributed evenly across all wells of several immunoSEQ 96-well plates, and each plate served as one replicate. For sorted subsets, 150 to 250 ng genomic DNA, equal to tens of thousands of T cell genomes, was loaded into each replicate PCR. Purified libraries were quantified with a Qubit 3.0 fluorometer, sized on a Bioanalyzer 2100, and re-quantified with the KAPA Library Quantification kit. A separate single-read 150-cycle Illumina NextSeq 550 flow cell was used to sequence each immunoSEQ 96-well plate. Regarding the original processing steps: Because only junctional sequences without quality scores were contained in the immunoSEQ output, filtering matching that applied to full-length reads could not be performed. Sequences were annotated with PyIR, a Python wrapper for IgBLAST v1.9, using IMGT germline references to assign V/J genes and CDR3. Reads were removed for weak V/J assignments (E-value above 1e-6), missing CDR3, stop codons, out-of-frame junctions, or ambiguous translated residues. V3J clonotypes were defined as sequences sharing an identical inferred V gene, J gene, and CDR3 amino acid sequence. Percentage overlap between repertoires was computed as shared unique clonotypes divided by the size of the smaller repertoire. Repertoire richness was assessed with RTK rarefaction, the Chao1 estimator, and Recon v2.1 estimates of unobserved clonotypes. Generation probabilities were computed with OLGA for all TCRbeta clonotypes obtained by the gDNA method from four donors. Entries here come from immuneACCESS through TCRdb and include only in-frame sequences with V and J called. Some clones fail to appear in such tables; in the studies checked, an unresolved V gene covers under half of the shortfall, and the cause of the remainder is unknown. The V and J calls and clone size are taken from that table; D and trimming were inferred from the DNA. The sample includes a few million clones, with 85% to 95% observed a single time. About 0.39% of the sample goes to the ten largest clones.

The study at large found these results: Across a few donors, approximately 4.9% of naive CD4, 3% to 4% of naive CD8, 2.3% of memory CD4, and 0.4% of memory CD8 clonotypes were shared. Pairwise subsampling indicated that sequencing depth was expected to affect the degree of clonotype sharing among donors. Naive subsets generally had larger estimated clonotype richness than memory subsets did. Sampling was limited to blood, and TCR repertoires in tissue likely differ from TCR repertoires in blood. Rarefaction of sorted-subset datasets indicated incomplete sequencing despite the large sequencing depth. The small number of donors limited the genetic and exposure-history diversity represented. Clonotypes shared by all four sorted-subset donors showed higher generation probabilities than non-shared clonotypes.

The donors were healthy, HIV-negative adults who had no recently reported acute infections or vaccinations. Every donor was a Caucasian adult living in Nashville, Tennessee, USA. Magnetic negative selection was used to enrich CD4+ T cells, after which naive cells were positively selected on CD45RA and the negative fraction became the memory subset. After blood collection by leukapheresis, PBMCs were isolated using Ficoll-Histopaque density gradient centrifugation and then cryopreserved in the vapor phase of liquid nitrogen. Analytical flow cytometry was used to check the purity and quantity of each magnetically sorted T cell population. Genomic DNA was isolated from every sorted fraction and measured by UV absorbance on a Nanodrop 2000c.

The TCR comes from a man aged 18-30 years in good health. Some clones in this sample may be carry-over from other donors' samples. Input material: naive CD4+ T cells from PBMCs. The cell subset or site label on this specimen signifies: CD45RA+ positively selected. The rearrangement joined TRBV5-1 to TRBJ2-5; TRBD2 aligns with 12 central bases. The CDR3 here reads CASSLGRTSGELQETQYF. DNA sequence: TGCGCCAGCAGCTTAGGAAGGACTAGCGGGGAACTCCAAGAGACCCAGTACTTC.